The source of this T cell receptor beta chain is a study of T-cell reconstitution after alpha-beta-depleted transplantation in children. Unique molecular identifiers were used in preparing the TCRbeta library. TCRdb used MiXCR to reprocess the PCR reads, holding one entry per CDR3 protein. Of roughly 300,000 distinct CDR3 sequences in the sample, 9% to 12% were seen once. The CDR3 contains 15 residues. From germline, CDR1 is MDHEN and CDR2 SYDVKM. The ends lost 5 bases at V and 14 bases at J; junction bases unmatched: 18. This clonotype was picked up many times. The chain is built from TRBV28 and TRBJ2-3; 8 nucleotides agree with TRBD1. The specimen comprised PBMCs from the stem cell graft donor, sampled from the stem cell graft. The clonotype originates from a human donor who donated a stem cell graft to a child with acute lymphoblastic leukemia. In DNA, the CDR3 is TGTGCCAGCAGTGAAGGACAGGGACGAAGGGGAGTTAGGTATTTT. Encoded protein: CASSEGQGRRGVRYF.